This entry concerns a single T cell receptor beta chain. Its antigen remains unidentified. Other DNA sequences of this sample code for an identical CDR3. The sample is drawn from a study of vaccination effects on CD4 cells after COVID-19. Study at large: Following the second dose by a median of 72 days, the post-vaccine samples were obtained.

Sequencing in the ViraFEST assay came after antigen-specific CD4+ T cells had been expanded with viral peptide pools, which were used to stimulate PBMC. With approximately 9 days of culture completed, CD4+ T cells were isolated. Participants were given two doses of BNT162b2 or mRNA-1273 vaccine. Neither prior SARS-CoV-2 infection nor positive nucleocapsid antibodies were present in the vaccine recipients. The V end was cut by 2 bases, the J end by 5 bases, with 2 bases between. CDR3 length equals 11 residues. The germline V gene encodes CDR1 MDHEN and CDR2 SYDVKM. The table came from immunoSEQ multiplex PCR; TCRdb's copy has only in-frame clones and leaves some out. The data show 60,000 to 90,000 clones, with around 80% seen just once and 1.2% held by the top ten.

The V gene is TRBV28, the J gene TRBJ2-3; D is undetermined. This sample comprised CD4+ T cells from PBMCs cultured with HCoV-229E spike peptides, obtained after COVID-19 vaccination. The receptor was derived from a human donor who received a COVID-19 vaccine. The CDR3 region is CASSLQDTQYF. Written as DNA, the CDR3 is TGTGCCAGCAGTTTACAAGATACGCAGTATTTT.